This T cell receptor (beta chain) was retrieved from a study of T cells after yellow fever vaccination. General observations from the study: Subsequent booster samples again held most clones from primary vaccination (just under 98% CD4, just under 90% CD8). A secondary response was less intense yet reached its peak sooner, at day 5 versus 15.

Each CDR3 protein gets one entry after TCRdb re-called the 5' RACE reads with MiXCR. The repertoire holds under 50,000 distinct CDR3 sequences, with more than 6% as singletons. Germline lookup yields CDR1 SGDLS and CDR2 YYNGEE. After removal of 4 bases from V and 5 bases from J, the junction contained 21 bases not matched to a gene. CDR3 size: 19 residues. This clonotype showed up many times. The sequence derives from a man aged 25-40 years who received the YFV17D yellow fever vaccine. The chain recombines TRBV9 with TRBJ2-7; TRBD2 matches 10 bases. The specimen comprised PBMCs, either bulk or a sorted T-cell subset (CD4+, CD8+, memory, or dextramer-sorted; not recorded which), sampled 45 days after the yellow fever booster vaccination. CDR3 residues: CASSTYGGLAGVKRDEQYF. In DNA form, the CDR3 reads TGTGCCAGCAGCACTTATGGGGGGCTAGCGGGAGTTAAAAGGGACGAGCAGTACTTC.